One and the same sample provided the 28 T cell receptor beta chains below, sequenced in a study of blood T cell repertoires in COVID-19. TCRdb's copy holds only in-frame clones and misses some; the assay was immunoSEQ multiplex PCR. The sample lists about 35,000 clones, 85% to 90% occurring once. Specimen: peripheral blood. The receptor source for this set is a man older than 75 with active COVID-19.

The genes are TRBV11-2 and TRBJ2-3; TRBD2 aligns across 10 bases. The junction had 3 bases not matched to a gene; V was cut back by 3 bases and J by 0 bases. This CDR3 has 16 residues. Germline V gene sequence: CDR1 SGHAT, CDR2 FQNNGV. As DNA, the CDR3 is TGTGCCAGCAGCTTGGCTAGCGGGGGTAGCACAGATACGCAGTATTTT. Translated: CASSLASGGSTDTQYF.

This chain connects TRBV18 to TRBJ2-2, with 8 bases matching TRBD2. Germline CDR1 is KGHSH and CDR2 is LQKENI. V trimming: 8 bases; J trimming: 5 bases; junction bases outside the gene matches: 10. The CDR3 has 15 residues. This CDR3 reads CASAYGRAVTGELFF. The DNA for the CDR3 is TGTGCCAGCGCTTACGGGAGGGCCGTAACCGGGGAGCTGTTTTTT.

This chain links TRBV27 with TRBJ2-5; 8 nucleotides line up with TRBD2. J lost 5 bases, V lost 5 bases, and 10 bases had no gene match. In germline, CDR1 is MNHEY, CDR2 SMNVEV (reference sequence). CDR3 length: 15 amino acids. CDR3 loop: CASSTLLAGTETQYF. The CDR3 DNA reads TGTGCCAGCAGTACACTTTTAGCGGGGACGGAGACCCAGTACTTC.

J is TRBJ2-7 and V is TRBV3-1 (or the pseudogene TRBV3-2); TRBD2 aligns across 10 bases. The CDR3 is made up of 14 amino acids. Per germline, CDR1 LGHDT and CDR2 YNNKEL (reference sequence). Trimming took 4 bases from V and 7 from J; bases not matched to a gene: 7. CDR3 in amino acids: CASSPRLAGTEQYF. In DNA form, the CDR3 reads TGTGCCAGCAGCCCCCGACTAGCGGGCACGGAGCAGTACTTC.

The CDR3 here is CASSYGGSTDTQYF. In nucleotides, the CDR3 is TGTGCCAGCAGTTACGGGGGGAGCACAGATACGCAGTATTTT. The chain joins TRBV6-5 to TRBJ2-3, with a tentative D call TRBD2 (6 bases). V lost 2 bases and J lost 0, with 6 bases in between. CDR3 length: 14 amino acids. From germline, CDR1 is MNHEY and CDR2 SVGAGI.

The rearrangement links TRBV6-2 or TRBV6-3 to TRBJ2-3, with D hard to call. V shed 6 bases and J shed 5 bases, with 9 bases lying between them. Germline V gene data show CDR1 as MNHEY and CDR2 as SVGEGT. This CDR3 comprises 12 residues. The CDR3 DNA sequence: TGTGCCAGCAGCCCCACCGGAGATACGCAGTATTTT. It translates to CASSPTGDTQYF.

The V and J genes are TRBV7-2 and TRBJ1-4, with TRBD1 matching over 9 bases. CDR3 length: 16 amino acids. Trimming removed 3 bases from V and 5 bases from J; junction bases left unmatched: 7. Germline CDR1 and CDR2: SGHTA and FQGNSA. CDR3 nucleotide sequence: TGTGCCAGCAGCTTGGGGACAGGGACGGTGAATGAAAAACTGTTTTTT. The encoded protein is CASSLGTGTVNEKLFF. The full variable domain, with the rest looked up from reference TRBV7-2 and TRBJ1-4, is GAGVSQSPSNKVTEKGKDVELRCDPISGHTALYWYRQSLGQGLEFLIYFQGNSAPDKSGLPSDRFSAERTGGSVSTLTIQRTQQEDSAVYLCASSLGTGTVNEKLFFGSGTQLSVL.

The chain recombines TRBV5-1 with TRBJ1-3, with 11 bases identical to TRBD1. This CDR3 region has 18 residues. Trimming at V came to 4 bases and at J to 0 bases, leaving 9 bases not matched to a gene. Germline loops: CDR1 SGHRS, CDR2 YFSETQ. The CDR3 spells CASSRTGGAESSGNTIYF. The CDR3 coding sequence is TGCGCCAGCAGCCGGACAGGGGGCGCGGAGAGCTCTGGAAACACCATATATTTT.

This chain links TRBV7-5 with TRBJ2-4; TRBD2 is taken as the D call from the table, unchecked against the DNA. TRBV7-5 is a pseudogene. The CDR3 contains 15 residues. CDR3 loop: CARSLGRRGENIQYF. The CDR3 DNA follows: TGTGCCAGAAGCTTAGGTCGCCGGGGAGAAAACATTCAGTACTTC.

This rearrangement joins TRBV28 to TRBJ1-5; TRBD1 aligns across 10 bases. V shed 3 bases, J shed 4 bases, and the junction held 3 bases outside the gene matches. CDR3 size: 15 residues. The germline V gene has CDR1 MDHEN and CDR2 SYDVKM. CDR3 in DNA: TGTGCCAGCAGTTTCTCGGGACAGGGGAATCAGCCCCAGCATTTT. Encoded protein: CASSFSGQGNQPQHF.

The rearrangement links TRBV6-2 or TRBV6-3 to TRBJ2-5, with 14 bases aligning to TRBD2. There are 15 residues in the CDR3. Germline CDR1 reads MNHEY; CDR2 reads SVGEGT. V lost 4 bases, J lost 5 bases, and 3 bases stayed unmatched. The CDR3 here is CASSWGLAGVETQYF. CDR3 DNA: TGTGCCAGCAGTTGGGGACTAGCGGGAGTGGAGACCCAGTACTTC.

The chain combines TRBV7-2 with TRBJ2-3; D unresolved. Between the trimmed V and J ends, which lost 5 bases and 6 bases, there was a span of 6 bases. The CDR3 is 11 amino acids. Germline V gene data show CDR1 as SGHTA and CDR2 as FQGNSA. CDR3 in amino acids: CASSPTDTQYF. CDR3 in DNA: TGTGCCAGCAGCCCGACTGATACGCAGTATTTT.

The chain is built from TRBV5-4 and TRBJ1-4, with D maybe TRBD1 (5 bases). Germline V CDR1 and CDR2: SGHNT, YYREEE (reference sequence). V lost 4 bases, J lost 7 bases, and 17 bases lay in between. The CDR3 is 15 residues long. The CDR3 sequence: CASSPTGQGLEKLFF. As DNA, the CDR3 is TGTGCCAGCAGCCCTACGGGCCAGGGTCTTGAAAAACTGTTTTTT. The complete variable domain, with remaining parts taken from reference TRBV5-4 and TRBJ1-4, reads ETGVTQSPTHLIKTRGQQVTLRCSSQSGHNTVSWYQQALGQGPQFIFQYYREEENGRGNFPPRFSGLQFPNYSSELNVNALELDDSALYLCASSPTGQGLEKLFFGSGTQLSVL.

This clone turned up a few times. One end of the junction fails to match germline, which may point to a read error. The chain couples TRBV28 to TRBJ2-7; tentative D call: TRBD1 (6 bases). From germline, CDR1 is MDHEN and CDR2 SYDVKM. This CDR3 comprises 14 residues. As DNA, the CDR3 is TGTGCCAGCAGTTTAGGCGGACAGAGGACTCCCGAAGGGTTC. This gives the protein CASSLGGQRTPEGF.

The chain joins TRBV28 to TRBJ2-3, with D unclear. The CDR3 loop spans 11 amino acids. The ends were cut back, 6 bases at V and 3 bases at J, with 4 bases in the middle. Germline V gene data show CDR1 as MDHEN and CDR2 as SYDVKM. Here the CDR3 reads CASSQTDTQYF. The DNA of the CDR3 is TGTGCCAGCAGCCAAACAGATACGCAGTATTTT.

V usage is TRBV28 and J usage is TRBJ1-2; D is perhaps TRBD1 (5 bases). Germline V gene sequence: CDR1 MDHEN, CDR2 SYDVKM. The CDR3 sequence is 11 residues long. V gave up 7 bases and J gave up 5 bases, with 8 bases separating them. CDR3 coding DNA: TGTGCCAGCACCCAGGGTTATGGCTACACCTTC. Translation gives CASTQGYGYTF.

This chain uses TRBV9 with TRBJ2-1; 7 positions match TRBD1. CDR3 length: 15 residues. V lost 4 bases and J lost 4; bases outside the gene matches: 8. Germline lookup yields CDR1 SGDLS and CDR2 YYNGEE. The CDR3 region is CASSYTGTEYNEQFF. The CDR3 bases are TGTGCCAGCAGCTACACCGGGACAGAATACAATGAGCAGTTCTTC.

The chain joins TRBV6-2 or TRBV6-3 to TRBJ1-2; possible D gene TRBD1, 6 bases. Germline assignment: CDR1 MNHEY and CDR2 SVGEGT. The V and J ends lost 3 bases and 6 bases respectively, with 17 bases between them. The CDR3 consists of 15 residues. Here the CDR3 DNA reads TGTGCCAGCAGTTATCGCGGGCAGGGGAAGAATGGCTACACCTTC. This sequence encodes CASSYRGQGKNGYTF.

The rearrangement links TRBV2 to TRBJ1-2; 7 nucleotides line up with TRBD1. Trimming removed 1 base from V and 4 bases from J; junction bases left unmatched: 3. This CDR3 contains 14 residues. CDR1 and CDR2 (germline): SNHLY, FYNNEI. The DNA of the CDR3 is TGTGCCAGCAGTGAAGGACAGGGACGCTATGGCTACACCTTC. Protein: CASSEGQGRYGYTF.

The V call is TRBV9, the J call TRBJ1-3; 7 bases match TRBD1. There are 15 residues in the CDR3. Trimming took 0 bases from V and 2 from J; bases not matched to a gene: 2. Looked up from germline, CDR1 is SGDLS and CDR2 is YYNGEE. The CDR3 region is CASSVEGAPGNTIYF. The CDR3 DNA sequence: TGTGCCAGCAGCGTAGAGGGGGCGCCTGGAAACACCATATATTTT.

V and J are TRBV18 and TRBJ1-4, with 7 bases identical to TRBD1. Germline V gene sequence: CDR1 KGHSH, CDR2 LQKENI. The J segment lost 8 bases and the V segment lost 3 bases, leaving 6 bases of the junction unmatched. The CDR3 runs 14 residues. Here the CDR3 reads CASSPDRESEKLFF. For the CDR3, the DNA is TGTGCCAGCTCACCTGACAGGGAATCCGAAAAACTGTTTTTT. The full variable domain, in which reference TRBV18 and TRBJ1-4 provide the parts outside the CDR3, is NAGVMQNPRHLVRRRGQEARLRCSPMKGHSHVYWYRQLPEEGLKFMVYLQKENIIDESGMPKERFSAEFPKEGPSILRIQQVVRGDSAAYFCASSPDRESEKLFFGSGTQLSVL.

The chain is built from TRBV6-1 and TRBJ2-3, with 10 nucleotides matching TRBD1. V lost 2 bases and J lost 4; bases outside the gene matches: 9. Germline CDR1 is MNHNS and CDR2 is SASEGT. This CDR3 contains 17 residues. This CDR3 reads CASSEIVTGGGSDTQYF. In DNA form, the CDR3 reads TGTGCCAGCAGTGAAATCGTGACAGGGGGCGGGTCAGATACGCAGTATTTT.

V and J are TRBV6-5 and TRBJ2-1; 7 bases fit TRBD1. V lost 6 bases to trimming and J lost 0 bases; unmatched junction nucleotides: 2. This CDR3 comprises 14 residues. Per the germline V gene, CDR1 is MNHEY and CDR2 is SVGAGI. As DNA, the CDR3 is TGTGCCAGCAGCGACAGGGACTCCTACAATGAGCAGTTCTTC. Translation gives CASSDRDSYNEQFF.

The chain uses TRBV6-2 or TRBV6-3 and TRBJ1-1, with no clear D. Germline values: CDR1 MNHEY, CDR2 SVGEGT. The CDR3 sequence is 15 residues long. Deletions cut 7 bases from V and 4 bases from J, with 19 bases between. The CDR3, as DNA: TGTGCCAGCATCCCCTATGGGAGAGGGTTCACTGAAGCTTTCTTT. This sequence encodes CASIPYGRGFTEAFF.

This chain uses TRBV7-7 with TRBJ1-2; D is perhaps TRBD1 (6 bases). Trimming shortened V by 5 bases and J by 2 bases, and 12 bases separated the two germline ends. The CDR3 spans 14 residues. Germline assignment: CDR1 SSHAT and CDR2 FNYEAQ (reference sequence). For the CDR3, the DNA is TGTGCCAGCAGCCCTATTACAGGGAACTATGGCTACACCTTC. Amino acid sequence: CASSPITGNYGYTF.

Concerning this clone: The same CDR3 is also encoded by other DNA sequences in this sample. The chain carries TRBV7-8 and TRBJ1-5; the D is unclear. CDR1 SGHVS and CDR2 FQNEAQ come from the germline V gene. This CDR3 has 13 residues. V lost 0 bases, J lost 4 bases, and 4 bases lay in between. The CDR3 spells CASSLALNQPQHF. In nucleotides, the CDR3 is TGTGCCAGCAGCTTAGCTCTGAATCAGCCCCAGCATTTT.

This chain uses TRBV4-1 with TRBJ2-1, with D tentatively TRBD1 (5 bases). Trimming cost V 0 bases and J 6 bases, with 15 bases left between them. The CDR3 length is 16 residues. From germline, CDR1 is MGHRA and CDR2 YSYEKL. In nucleotides, the CDR3 is TGCGCCAGCAGCCAAGATGTCCAGGGTTGGTTCAATGAGCAGTTCTTC. Protein product: CASSQDVQGWFNEQFF.

The J gene is TRBJ1-1, the V gene TRBV19; 8 bases line up with TRBD1. The J segment lost 10 bases and the V segment lost 4 bases, leaving 11 bases of the junction unmatched. CDR1 LNHDA and CDR2 SQIVND come from the germline V gene (reference sequence). This CDR3 has 14 residues. The DNA of the CDR3 is TGTGCCAGTAGTACCTACAGGGGGAGGTGGGGAGCTTTCTTT. Its protein product is CASSTYRGRWGAFF.